This entry describes one T cell receptor beta chain. This entry belongs to a study of blood T cell repertoires in COVID-19. Study-level information: Samples came from the United States, Italy and Spain, spanning acute and convalescent COVID-19. PBMCs, B-cell-depleted T cells, or T cells were the source of the cDNA or gDNA that made up the material.

J gave up 3 bases and V 11 bases, and 12 bases lay outside the gene matches. The CDR3 is 14 residues long. Germline V gene lookup returns CDR1 SGHAT and CDR2 FQNNGV. Methods used by the authors: Estimation of nucleated cell counts was performed using reference gene primer amplification. TCRdb keeps only in-frame clones here, not all; method: immunoSEQ multiplex PCR. Clone size and the V and J calls come from that table; the DNA yielded D and trimming. The data hold a few hundred thousand clones, with 85% to 90% observed a single time. Sample: peripheral blood. This receptor was taken from a middle-aged woman who had recovered from COVID-19. The J gene is TRBJ1-1, the V gene TRBV11-2; the match to TRBD1 covers 7 bases. The CDR3 loop is CAAKKTGTDTEAFF. The CDR3 bases are TGTGCCGCTAAGAAGACAGGGACGGACACTGAAGCTTTCTTT.